The 7 T cell receptor beta chains listed next were all sequenced from one sample in a study of T-cell reconstitution after alpha-beta-depleted transplantation in children. Unique molecular identifiers were used to barcode this TCRbeta library. TCRdb redid the calling of the PCR reads with MiXCR, one entry per CDR3 protein. The data contain 200,000 to 250,000 distinct CDR3 sequences, 11% of them singletons. The sample here was PBMCs, taken before TCRalphabeta/CD19-depleted stem cell transplant. These receptors were collected from a child under three years old with acute myeloid leukemia, due to receive a stem cell transplant.

The chain links TRBV6-1 to TRBJ2-7, with TRBD1 identical over 9 bases. CDR3 length: 17 amino acids. Trimming took 0 bases from V and 3 from J; bases not matched to a gene: 9. Germline CDR1 MNHNS, CDR2 SASEGT. CDR3 sequence reads: CASSEARDRALHYEQYF. For the CDR3, the DNA is TGTGCCAGCAGTGAAGCCCGGGACAGGGCACTTCACTACGAGCAGTACTTC.

There are many counts of this clonotype. CDR3 loop: CASSLWGQSTRGDTQYF. The CDR3 DNA reads as TGCGCCAGCAGCTTGTGGGGACAGTCAACGCGGGGAGATACGCAGTATTTT. J is TRBJ2-3 and V is TRBV5-1; a weak D match, TRBD1 (7 bases). Trimming shortened V by 1 base and J by 5 bases, and 20 bases separated the two germline ends. The germline V gene encodes CDR1 SGHRS and CDR2 YFSETQ. The CDR3 totals 17 residues.

To note about this clonotype: One end of the junction does not line up with germline, which may come from a read error. The chain couples TRBV11-3 to TRBJ2-2, with D possibly matching TRBD1 (5 bases). The CDR3 is made up of 14 amino acids. Germline CDR1 and CDR2: SGHNT and YENEEA. CDR3 sequence (DNA): TGTGCCACCAGCTTAAGGGGATCCACCGGGGAGCTGTTTTTT. Translating gives CATSLRGSTGELFF.

This clonotype was seen repeatedly, ten times or more. The gene calls are TRBV6-5 and TRBJ2-2; 10 nucleotides match TRBD2. Germline CDR1 MNHEY, CDR2 SVGAGI. The junction had 6 bases not matched to a gene; V was cut back by 2 bases and J by 6 bases. The CDR3 sequence is 16 residues long. CDR3 nucleotide sequence: TGTGCCAGCAGTTACGGTAGCGGGAGGTCCGCCGGGGAGCTGTTTTTT. Protein sequence: CASSYGSGRSAGELFF.

This clonotype was counted many times. The chain is built from TRBV5-1 and TRBJ2-2; possibly TRBD1 for D (5 bases). The V gene's germline CDR1 is SGHRS and CDR2 YFSETQ. V lost 1 base and J lost 0, with 10 bases in between. The CDR3 sequence is 16 residues long. The CDR3 loop reads CASSLLGAPNTGELFF. The CDR3 DNA is TGCGCCAGCAGCTTGTTAGGGGCACCGAACACCGGGGAGCTGTTTTTT. Full variable domain (remainder filled in from reference TRBV5-1 and TRBJ2-2): KAGVTQTPRYLIKTRGQQVTLSCSPISGHRSVSWYQQTPGQGLQFLFEYFSETQRNKGNFPGRFSGRQFSNSRSEMNVSTLELGDSALYLCASSLLGAPNTGELFFGEGSRLTVL.

The sample holds a few counts of this clonotype. CDR3 amino acids: CASSLEGINYGYTF. CDR3 nucleotide sequence: TGTGCCAGCAGTTTAGAGGGAATTAACTATGGCTACACCTTC. The rearrangement uses TRBV12-3 or TRBV12-4 and TRBJ1-2; D unclear. The germline V and J ends were trimmed by 1 base and 1 base, with 7 bases remaining between them. This CDR3 region has 14 residues.

This clonotype was found many times. CDR3 amino acids: CASSLVSQREQYF. In DNA form, the CDR3 reads TGTGCCAGCAGCTTAGTTAGTCAGAGGGAGCAGTACTTC. The chain couples TRBV7-2 to TRBJ2-7; no reliable D call. The V and J ends lost 1 base and 7 bases respectively, with 11 bases between them. Germline V lookup: CDR1 SGHTA, CDR2 FQGNSA. CDR3 length equals 13 residues.